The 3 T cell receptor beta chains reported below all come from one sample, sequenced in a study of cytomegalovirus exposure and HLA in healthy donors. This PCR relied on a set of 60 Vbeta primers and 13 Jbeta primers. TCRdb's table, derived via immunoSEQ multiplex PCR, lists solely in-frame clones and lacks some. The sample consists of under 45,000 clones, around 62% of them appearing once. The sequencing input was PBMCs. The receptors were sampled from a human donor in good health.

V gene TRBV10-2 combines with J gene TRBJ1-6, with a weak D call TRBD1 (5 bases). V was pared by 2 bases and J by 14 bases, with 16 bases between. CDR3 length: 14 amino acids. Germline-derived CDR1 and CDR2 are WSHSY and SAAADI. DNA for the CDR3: TGCGCCAGCAGTGAGGCCAGACAGCAAGCTACCCTCCACTTT. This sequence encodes CASSEARQQATLHF.

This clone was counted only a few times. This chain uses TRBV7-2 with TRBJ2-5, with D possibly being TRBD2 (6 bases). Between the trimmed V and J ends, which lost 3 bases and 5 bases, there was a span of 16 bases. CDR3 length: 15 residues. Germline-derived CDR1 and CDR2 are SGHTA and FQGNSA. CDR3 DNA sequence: TGTGCCAGCAGCTTGGATGGTCGGAGGGAGGAGACCCAGTACTTC. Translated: CASSLDGRREETQYF.

CDR3 sequence reads: CASSQVWTGDYEQYF. Here the CDR3 DNA reads TGTGCCAGCAGCCAAGTATGGACAGGGGACTACGAGCAGTACTTC. The chain couples TRBV4-2 to TRBJ2-7; 9 positions agree with TRBD1. The trim removed 1 base at V and 3 bases at J, leaving 4 bases unmatched. The CDR3 length is 15 residues. Germline CDR1 reads LGHNA; CDR2 reads YNFKEQ.